This TCR beta chain was captured by sequencing in a study of CD8+CD57+ T cells in acquired aplastic anemia. Germline CDR1 is MGHRA and CDR2 is YSYEKL. The CDR3 length is 15 residues. Trimming took 0 bases from V and 4 from J, leaving 12 bases between them. A note on this clonotype: Its antigen is not known.

Only patients with CD8+CD57+ cell expansion on flow cytometry were chosen for sequencing. Patients were untreated when blood was sampled. Profiling that covered TCR beta VDJ and CDR3 relied on genomic DNA as its template. TCRdb ran MiXCR on the reads and lists one entry per CDR3 protein. The sample shows 260,000 or so distinct CDR3 sequences, approximately 50% of them seen only once. Study findings and constraints: In common between the patients and the controls were around 29 CD8+ CDR3 sequences.

This chain connects TRBV4-1 to TRBJ1-1; TRBD1 is a possible D gene (5 bases). The sequence derives from a human donor with aplastic anemia. The sample comprised sorted CD4+, CD8+, or CD8+CD57+ T cells (not recorded which) from PBMCs. The chain's CDR3 is CASSQEAGGGTEAFF. CDR3 DNA sequence: TGCGCCAGCAGCCAAGAAGCGGGGGGAGGCACTGAAGCTTTCTTT.